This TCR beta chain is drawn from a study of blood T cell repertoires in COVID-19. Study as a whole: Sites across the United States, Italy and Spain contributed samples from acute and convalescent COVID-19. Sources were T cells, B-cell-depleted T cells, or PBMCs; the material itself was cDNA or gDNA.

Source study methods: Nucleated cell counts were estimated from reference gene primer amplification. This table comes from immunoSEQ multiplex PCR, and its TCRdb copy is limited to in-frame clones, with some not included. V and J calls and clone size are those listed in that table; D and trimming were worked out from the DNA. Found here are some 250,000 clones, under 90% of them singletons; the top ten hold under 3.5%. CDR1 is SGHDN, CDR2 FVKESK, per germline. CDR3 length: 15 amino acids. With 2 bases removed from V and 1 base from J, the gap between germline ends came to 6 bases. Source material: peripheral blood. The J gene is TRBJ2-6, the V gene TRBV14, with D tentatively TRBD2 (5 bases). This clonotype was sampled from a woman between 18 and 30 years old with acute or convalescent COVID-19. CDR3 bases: TGTGCCAGCAGCCAAACGGGATCTGGGGCCAACGTCCTGACTTTC. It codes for CASSQTGSGANVLTF.